What follows is one T cell receptor beta chain and its context. What it binds is not known. The germline CDR1 and CDR2 sequences are ENHRY and SYGVKD. Trimming stripped 4 bases from V and 6 bases from J, with 10 bases between. The length of the CDR3 is 12 residues. TCRdb re-called the RT-PCR reads with MiXCR, one entry per CDR3 protein. The repertoire includes 700,000 to 800,000 distinct CDR3 sequences, around 20% of them detected once, and approximately 11% sits in the top ten. The data were obtained in a study of response to subunit inactivated influenza vaccine. General observations from the study: There was a suggestion from the authors that each seasonal influenza vaccination recruits few new T cells.

The TCR comes from a man aged 50-60 years who received an inactivated influenza vaccine. The chain combines TRBV10-3 with TRBJ2-7; D may match TRBD1 or TRBD2 (5 bases each). The sample consisted of PBMCs from blood, taken 5 days after vaccination. The CDR3 nucleotides are TGTGCCATCAGTGCCGCTGGGGGCGAGCAGTACTTC. Its translation is CAISAAGGEQYF.